These 23 T cell receptor beta chains were sequenced from one sample in a study of T cells in Graves' hyperthyroidism and ophthalmopathy. The source material, RNA transcripts, was used to amplify TCR beta CDR3 regions. With the HTBI primer set, the TCR CDR3 went through a first round of RT-PCR. In TCRdb, the multiplex PCR reads were re-called with MiXCR into one record per CDR3 protein. This table holds hundreds of thousands of distinct CDR3 sequences, approximately 14% found once. Sequencing was carried out using blood. Source of these receptors: a woman aged 18-30 years with Graves' hyperthyroidism.

The sample holds a few counts of this clonotype. The chain joins TRBV5-1 to TRBJ2-5, with 9 bases that match TRBD1. Germline V gene data show CDR1 as SGHRS and CDR2 as YFSETQ. V lost 5 bases and J lost 2; bases outside the gene matches: 10. The CDR3 is 16 amino acids. The DNA of the CDR3 is TGCGCCAGCAGGATGGGGGACAGGGACAATCAAGAGACCCAGTACTTC. Its protein is CASRMGDRDNQETQYF.

This clonotype was seen many times. The rearrangement links TRBV7-2 to TRBJ2-3, with 10 bases matching TRBD2. This CDR3 is built from 14 residues. Germline CDR1 and CDR2: SGHTA and FQGNSA. V lost 5 bases and J lost 12; bases outside the gene matches: 11. The CDR3 DNA sequence: TGTGCCAGCAGCCTCACCCCGCTAGCGGGGGACCAGTATTTT. Its translation: CASSLTPLAGDQYF.

As concerns this clonotype: The junction departs from germline at one end; a sequencing error may be responsible. The chain recombines TRBV12-3 or TRBV12-4 with TRBJ2-7, with D perhaps matching TRBD1 or TRBD2 (5 bases each). CDR3 length: 12 amino acids. The CDR3 DNA reads TGTGCCAGCAGTTTCGGGGCCTACGAGCAGTGCTTC. As protein: CASSFGAYEQCF.

This clonotype was counted a few times. DNA of the CDR3: TGTGCCAGCAGCTTACCACAGGGGGTTCCTGAAGCTTTCTTT. This translates into CASSLPQGVPEAFF. This sequence joins TRBV7-9 and TRBJ1-1, with TRBD1 identical over 8 bases. The CDR3 has 14 amino acids. Germline V gene lookup returns CDR1 SEHNR and CDR2 FQNEAQ (reference sequence). With V trimmed by 2 bases and J by 6 bases, 5 bases remained unmatched.

This clonotype was picked up a small number of times. The chain combines TRBV2 with TRBJ1-4, with no clear D. The germline V gene has CDR1 SNHLY and CDR2 FYNNEI. The CDR3 loop spans 17 amino acids. Deletions cut 1 base from V and 6 bases from J, with 18 bases between. CDR3 nucleotides: TGTGCCAGCAGTGAAGTCCGAACCACCTCACTATATGAAAAACTGTTTTTT. Translation: CASSEVRTTSLYEKLFF.

This clonotype appeared a few times. V usage is TRBV29-1 and J usage is TRBJ1-1; D remains unclear. Germline V gene lookup returns CDR1 SQVTM and CDR2 ANQGSEA. Trimming pared 3 bases from V and 1 base from J, leaving 6 bases between. The CDR3 is made up of 12 amino acids. The CDR3 sequence is CSVDPENTEAFF. CDR3 in DNA: TGCAGCGTTGATCCGGAGAACACTGAAGCTTTCTTT. Complete variable domain (other parts from reference TRBV29-1 and TRBJ1-1): SAVISQKPSRDICQRGTSLTIQCQVDSQVTMMFWYRQQPGQSLTLIATANQGSEATYESGFVIDKFPISRPNLTFSTLTVSNMSPEDSSIYLCSVDPENTEAFFGQGTRLTVV.

This clonotype was observed a handful of times. The rearrangement joins TRBV19 to TRBJ1-2, with no clear D. V shed 7 bases and J shed 6 bases, with 18 bases lying between them. Germline V gene lookup returns CDR1 LNHDA and CDR2 SQIVND (reference sequence). This CDR3 is built from 14 residues. The DNA for the CDR3 is TGTGCCAGTAATAAGACGGAACTTCACCATGGCTACACCTTC. It specifies CASNKTELHHGYTF.

This clonotype was found many times. The V gene is TRBV20-1, the J gene TRBJ2-7; no definite D call. This CDR3 region has 14 residues. Trimming took 0 bases from V and 0 from J, leaving 9 bases between them. Germline CDR1 and CDR2: DFQATT and SNEGSKA (reference sequence). CDR3 bases: TGCAGTGCTAGAGATGCCGCAGCCTCCTACGAGCAGTACTTC. It codes for CSARDAAASYEQYF.

Many counts were recorded for this clonotype. The V gene is TRBV6-2 or TRBV6-3, the J gene TRBJ1-1; tentatively, D is TRBD1 (6 bases). V lost 4 bases and J 4 bases, leaving 10 bases between the germline ends. CDR3 size: 13 residues. Germline-derived CDR1 and CDR2 are MNHEY and SVGEGT. The CDR3 sequence: CASSSTGITEAFF. In DNA form, the CDR3 reads TGTGCCAGCAGTTCCACAGGGATCACTGAAGCTTTCTTT.

This clonotype appeared a few times. The J gene is TRBJ1-3, the V gene TRBV11-3, with D tentatively TRBD1 (5 bases). Germline loops: CDR1 SGHNT, CDR2 YENEEA. V was cut by 5 bases and J by 6 bases, with 11 bases left in between. The length of the CDR3 is 13 residues. CDR3 in amino acids: CASSERDPNTIYF. The CDR3 nucleotides read TGTGCCAGCAGCGAAAGGGACCCAAACACCATATATTTT. Filled out from reference TRBV11-3 and TRBJ1-3, the complete variable domain reads EAGVVQSPRYKIIEKKQPVAFWCNPISGHNTLYWYLQNLGQGPELLIRYENEEAVDDSQLPKDRFSAERLKGVDSTLKIQPAELGDSAVYLCASSERDPNTIYFGEGSWLTVV.

This clonotype came up once. A much larger clone sits a single nucleotide away, making a read error possible. The J gene is TRBJ2-3, the V gene TRBV6-9; D remains ambiguous. Trimming cost V 8 bases and J 0 bases, with 21 bases left between them. Germline lookup yields CDR1 MNHGY and CDR2 SVAAGI. The CDR3 contains 17 residues. In nucleotides, the CDR3 is TGTGCCAGCGGTTCCGTCGTGCGGCAGTCTAGCACAGATACGCAGTATTTT. This gives the protein CASGSVVRQSSTDTQYF.

This clonotype was seen ten or more times. V usage is TRBV12-3 or TRBV12-4 and J usage is TRBJ2-7; no firm D call. Trimming left V 4 bases short and J 2 bases short, with 9 bases between. CDR3 size: 13 residues. The CDR3 nucleotides read TGTGCCAGCAGTTCTGACAAGGCCTACGAGCAGTACTTC. Protein: CASSSDKAYEQYF.

This clonotype occurred many times. The chain employs TRBV5-1 and TRBJ2-3, with 12 positions matching TRBD2. The V gene's germline CDR1 is SGHRS and CDR2 YFSETQ. The CDR3 extends over 17 amino acids. After removal of 0 bases from V and 2 bases from J, the junction contained 4 bases not matched to a gene. CDR3 residues: CASSLGASGGATDTQYF. CDR3 nucleotides: TGCGCCAGCAGCTTGGGGGCTAGCGGGGGGGCCACAGATACGCAGTATTTT.

The chain recombines TRBV20-1 with TRBJ2-5; D remains unclear. Germline values: CDR1 DFQATT, CDR2 SNEGSKA (reference sequence). V was shortened by 0 bases and J by 5 bases, with 16 bases between the two germline ends. CDR3 length equals 15 residues. The CDR3 DNA sequence: TGCAGTGCTAGAGAAGGAACTTCCTTCCGGGAGACCCAGTACTTC. Translating gives CSAREGTSFRETQYF.

This clonotype was recorded at least ten times. This chain uses TRBV6-1 with TRBJ2-6, with D uncertain. This CDR3 contains 15 residues. From germline, CDR1 is MNHNS and CDR2 SASEGT. The CDR3, as DNA: TGTGCTGCCACGAGTTCAGAAGCTGGGGCCAACGTCCTGACTTTC. Its protein product is CAATSSEAGANVLTF.

The rearrangement links TRBV12-3 or TRBV12-4 to TRBJ2-5, with D perhaps TRBD1 or TRBD2 (5 bases each). V lost 9 bases to trimming and J lost 4 bases, with 15 bases between them. CDR3 length: 13 residues. The CDR3 here is CASRGAPLETQYF. The CDR3 region has the DNA TGTGCCAGTCGAGGGGCTCCTCTAGAGACCCAGTACTTC.

The table lists this clonotype with many counts. The V and J genes are TRBV19 and TRBJ2-7; 7 bases are shared with TRBD1. Germline V gene sequence: CDR1 LNHDA, CDR2 SQIVND (reference sequence). The CDR3 has 14 residues. Trimming cost V 5 bases and J 3 bases; bases outside gene matches: 7. CDR3 bases: TGTGCCAGTAGTGGACGACAGGGAATCTACGAGCAGTACTTC. This encodes CASSGRQGIYEQYF.

The sample holds many counts of this clonotype. The J gene is TRBJ2-7, the V gene TRBV5-1; no definite D call. Germline CDR1 SGHRS, CDR2 YFSETQ. Trimming cost V 1 base and J 3 bases, with 8 bases left between them. The CDR3 loop spans 13 amino acids. The CDR3 reads CASSLSFGYEQYF. CDR3 DNA: TGCGCCAGCAGCTTGTCCTTTGGCTACGAGCAGTACTTC.

This clonotype occurred many times. V gene TRBV20-1 combines with J gene TRBJ2-1; the D gene could be TRBD1 or TRBD2 (5 bases each). This CDR3 has 13 residues. V was clipped by 5 bases and J by 8 bases, with 16 bases between them. The germline gives CDR1 DFQATT, CDR2 SNEGSKA (reference sequence). CDR3 sequence reads: CSARDPPYHEQFF. The CDR3 bases are TGCAGTGCTCGGGACCCCCCGTATCATGAGCAGTTCTTC.

This clonotype was counted only a few times. The rearrangement joins TRBV4-2 to TRBJ1-2; D is undetermined. Germline CDR1 is LGHNA and CDR2 is YNFKEQ. With 0 bases removed from V and 4 bases from J, the gap between germline ends came to 9 bases. CDR3 size: 14 residues. Written as DNA, the CDR3 is TGTGCCAGCAGCCAAGAAGCGGTCACCTATGGCTACACCTTC. It encodes CASSQEAVTYGYTF.

The gene calls are TRBV27 and TRBJ1-4, with D possibly being TRBD1 (6 bases). Germline V CDR1 and CDR2: MNHEY, SMNVEV (reference sequence). This CDR3 has 16 residues. V gave up 0 bases and J gave up 5 bases, with 13 bases separating them. The CDR3 here is CASSLSMQGINEKLFF. The CDR3 region has the DNA TGTGCCAGCAGTTTATCAATGCAGGGGATAAATGAAAAACTGTTTTTT.

Regarding this clonotype: A much bigger clone sits one base away, suggesting this may be a read error. The rearrangement joins TRBV2 to TRBJ1-5, with 8 nucleotides matching TRBD1. Germline V gene sequence: CDR1 SNHLY, CDR2 FYNNEI. This CDR3 has 15 amino acids. The DNA of the CDR3 is TGTACCAGCACCTGGGGGACAGGTAGGAATCAGCCCCAGCATTTT. Residues: CTSTWGTGRNQPQHF.

This clonotype was detected many times. The chain joins TRBV18 to TRBJ2-5; 11 bases are a match to TRBD2. CDR1 KGHSH and CDR2 LQKENI come from the germline V gene. This CDR3 comprises 16 residues. The J segment lost 6 bases and the V segment lost 3 bases, leaving 9 bases of the junction unmatched. The CDR3: CASSPTSGSTRKTQYF. CDR3 sequence (DNA): TGTGCCAGCTCACCTACTAGCGGGAGCACGAGAAAGACCCAGTACTTC.